The 5 T cell receptor beta chains listed next were all sequenced from one sample in a study of cytomegalovirus exposure and HLA in healthy donors. In the PCR, 60 Vbeta and 13 Jbeta primers were used. Data came from immunoSEQ multiplex PCR; TCRdb stores just in-frame clones and leaves some out. The sample has about 97,000 clones, around 68% seen once. The specimen was PBMCs. Receptor source: a human donor in good health.

There are a few counts of this clone. This sequence joins TRBV6-5 and TRBJ2-1; 7 nucleotides match TRBD2. The CDR3 covers 16 residues. CDR1 MNHEY and CDR2 SVGAGI come from the germline V gene. V lost 1 base and J lost 7; bases outside the gene matches: 10. The DNA of the CDR3 is TGTGCCAGCAGTTACTTCGGGAGGAGAAGGGCGAATGAGCAGTTCTTC. Its translation is CASSYFGRRRANEQFF.

The chain employs TRBV20-1 and TRBJ2-7; no reliable D call. Germline V gene sequence: CDR1 DFQATT, CDR2 SNEGSKA (reference sequence). This CDR3 comprises 10 residues. The ends were cut back, 7 bases at V and 4 bases at J, with 8 bases in the middle. As DNA, the CDR3 is TGCAGTGTTCGGGTGTACGAGCAGTACTTC. Its translation: CSVRVYEQYF.

The chain carries TRBV6-1 and TRBJ2-7, with 11 bases lining up with TRBD1. Trimming removed 7 bases from V and 5 bases from J; junction bases left unmatched: 7. Looked up from germline, CDR1 is MNHNS and CDR2 is SASEGT. The CDR3 length is 14 residues. CDR3 loop: CASNGQGAMDEQYF. The CDR3 DNA sequence: TGTGCCAGCAACGGACAGGGGGCTATGGACGAGCAGTACTTC.

The chain carries TRBV27 and TRBJ2-1, with 13 bases lining up with TRBD2. Unmatched junction bases numbered 8, after V lost 6 bases and J lost 9 bases. The CDR3 is 15 amino acids. Looked up from germline, CDR1 is MNHEY and CDR2 is SMNVEV (reference sequence). The CDR3 nucleotides read TGTGCCAGCAGCCAAGGACTAGCGGGAGTCACTGAGCAGTTCTTC. Translating gives CASSQGLAGVTEQFF.

This clone occurred once. The chain has TRBV5-6 and TRBJ2-7; possibly TRBD2 for D (6 bases). Trimming cost V 1 base and J 6 bases, with 23 bases left between them. Germline lookup yields CDR1 SGHDT and CDR2 YYEEEE. The CDR3 is made up of 17 amino acids. Here the CDR3 DNA reads TGTGCCAGCAGCTTGAGGCGGGATCACCTCTTTCGGGGCGAGCAGTACTTC. This sequence encodes CASSLRRDHLFRGEQYF.